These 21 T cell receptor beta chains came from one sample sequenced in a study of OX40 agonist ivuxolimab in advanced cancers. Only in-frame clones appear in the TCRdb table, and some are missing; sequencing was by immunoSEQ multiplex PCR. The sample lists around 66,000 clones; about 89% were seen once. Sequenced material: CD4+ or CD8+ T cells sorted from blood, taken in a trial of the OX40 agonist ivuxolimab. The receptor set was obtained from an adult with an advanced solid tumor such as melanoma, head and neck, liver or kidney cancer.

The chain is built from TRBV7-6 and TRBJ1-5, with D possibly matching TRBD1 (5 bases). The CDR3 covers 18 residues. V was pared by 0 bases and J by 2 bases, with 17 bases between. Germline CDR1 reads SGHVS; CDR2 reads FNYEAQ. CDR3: CASSLAGVGVGRNQPQHF. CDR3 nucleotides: TGTGCCAGCAGCTTAGCAGGGGTAGGGGTGGGCCGCAATCAGCCCCAGCATTTT.

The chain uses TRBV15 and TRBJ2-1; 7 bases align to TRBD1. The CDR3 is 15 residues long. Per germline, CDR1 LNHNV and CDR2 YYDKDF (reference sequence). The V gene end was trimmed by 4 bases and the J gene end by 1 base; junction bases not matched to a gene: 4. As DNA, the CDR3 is TGTGCCACCAGCATGGGACAGCCTTCCTACAATGAGCAGTTCTTC. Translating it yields CATSMGQPSYNEQFF.

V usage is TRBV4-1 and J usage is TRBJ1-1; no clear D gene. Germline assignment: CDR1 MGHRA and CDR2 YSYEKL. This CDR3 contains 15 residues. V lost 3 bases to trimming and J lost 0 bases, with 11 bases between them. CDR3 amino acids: CASSQRKEMNTEAFF. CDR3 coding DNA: TGCGCCAGCAGCCAGAGGAAAGAGATGAACACTGAAGCTTTCTTT.

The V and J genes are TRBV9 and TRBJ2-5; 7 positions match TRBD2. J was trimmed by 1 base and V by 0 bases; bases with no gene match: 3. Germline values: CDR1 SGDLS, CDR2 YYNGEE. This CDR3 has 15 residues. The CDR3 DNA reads TGTGCCAGCAGCGTAGACGGGGGGATCCAAGAGACCCAGTACTTC. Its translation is CASSVDGGIQETQYF.

The CDR3 DNA follows: TGCGCCAGCAGCCCTCAAGGCCCTCAGGGGTCAACCTACGAGCAGTACTTC. As protein: CASSPQGPQGSTYEQYF. V usage is TRBV4-1 and J usage is TRBJ2-5; D might be TRBD1 (6 bases). The assigned J gene may be wrong: the sequence end matches TRBJ2-7 better. Looked up from germline, CDR1 is MGHRA and CDR2 is YSYEKL. The CDR3 is 17 residues long.

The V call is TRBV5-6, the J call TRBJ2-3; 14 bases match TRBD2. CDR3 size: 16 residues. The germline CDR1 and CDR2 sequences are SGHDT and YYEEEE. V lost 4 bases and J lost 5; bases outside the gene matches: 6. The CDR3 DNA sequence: TGTGCCAGCAGCCCGACTAGCGGGGGGGCCCGAGATACGCAGTATTTT. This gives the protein CASSPTSGGARDTQYF. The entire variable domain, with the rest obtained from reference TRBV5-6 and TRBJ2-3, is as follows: DAGVTQSPTHLIKTRGQQVTLRCSPKSGHDTVSWYQQALGQGPQFIFQYYEEEERQRGNFPDRFSGHQFPNYSSELNVNALLLGDSALYLCASSPTSGGARDTQYFGPGTRLTVL.

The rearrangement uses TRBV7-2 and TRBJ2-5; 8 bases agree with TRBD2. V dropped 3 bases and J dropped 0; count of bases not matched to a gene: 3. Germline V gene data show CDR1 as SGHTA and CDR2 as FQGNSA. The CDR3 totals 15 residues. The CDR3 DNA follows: TGTGCCAGCAGCTTCAGCGGGGGTTACCAAGAGACCCAGTACTTC. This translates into CASSFSGGYQETQYF.

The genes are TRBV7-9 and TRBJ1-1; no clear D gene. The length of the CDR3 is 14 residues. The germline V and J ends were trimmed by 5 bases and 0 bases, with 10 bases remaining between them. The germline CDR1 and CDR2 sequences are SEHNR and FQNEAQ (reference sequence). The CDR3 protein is CASSLRALNTEAFF. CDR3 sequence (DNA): TGTGCCAGCAGCCTTCGGGCACTGAACACTGAAGCTTTCTTT. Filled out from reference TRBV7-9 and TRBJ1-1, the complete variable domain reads DTGVSQNPRHKITKRGQNVTFRCDPISEHNRLYWYRQTLGQGPEFLTYFQNEAQLEKSRLLSDRFSAERPKGSFSTLEIQRTEQGDSAMYLCASSLRALNTEAFFGQGTRLTVV.

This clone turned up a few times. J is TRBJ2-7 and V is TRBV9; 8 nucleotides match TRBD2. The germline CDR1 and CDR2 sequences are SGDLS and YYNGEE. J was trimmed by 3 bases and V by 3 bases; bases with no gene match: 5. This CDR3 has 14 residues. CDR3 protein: CASSASGGYYEQYF. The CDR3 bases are TGTGCCAGCAGCGCGAGCGGGGGATACTACGAGCAGTACTTC.

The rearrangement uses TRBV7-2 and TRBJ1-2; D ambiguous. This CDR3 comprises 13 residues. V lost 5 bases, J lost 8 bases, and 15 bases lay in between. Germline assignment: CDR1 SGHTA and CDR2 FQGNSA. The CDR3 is CASSLGAREGYTF. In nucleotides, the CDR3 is TGTGCCAGCAGCCTCGGAGCAAGAGAAGGCTACACCTTC.

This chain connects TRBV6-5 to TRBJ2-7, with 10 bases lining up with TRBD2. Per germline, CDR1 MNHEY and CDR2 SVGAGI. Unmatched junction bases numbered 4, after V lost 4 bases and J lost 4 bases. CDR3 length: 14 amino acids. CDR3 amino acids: CASSWGLASYEQYF. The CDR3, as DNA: TGTGCCAGCAGTTGGGGACTAGCGTCTTACGAGCAGTACTTC.

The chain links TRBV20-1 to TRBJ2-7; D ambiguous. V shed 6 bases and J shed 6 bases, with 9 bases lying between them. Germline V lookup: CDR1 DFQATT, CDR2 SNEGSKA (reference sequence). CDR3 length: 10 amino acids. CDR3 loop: CSAFLLEQYF. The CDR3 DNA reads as TGCAGTGCCTTCCTCCTCGAGCAGTACTTC.

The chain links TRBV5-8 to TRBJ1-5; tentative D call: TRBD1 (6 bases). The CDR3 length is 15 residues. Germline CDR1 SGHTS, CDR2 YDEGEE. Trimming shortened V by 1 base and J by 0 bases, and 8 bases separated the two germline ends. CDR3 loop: CASSLHRDSNQPQHF. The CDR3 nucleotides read TGTGCCAGCAGCTTGCACAGGGATAGCAATCAGCCCCAGCATTTT.

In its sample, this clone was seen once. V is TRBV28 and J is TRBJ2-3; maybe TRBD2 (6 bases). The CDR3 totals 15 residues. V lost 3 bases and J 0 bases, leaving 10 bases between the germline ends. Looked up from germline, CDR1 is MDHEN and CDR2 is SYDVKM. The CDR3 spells CASSLGRGSTDTQYF. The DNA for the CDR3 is TGTGCCAGCAGTTTGGGGCGGGGTAGCACAGATACGCAGTATTTT.

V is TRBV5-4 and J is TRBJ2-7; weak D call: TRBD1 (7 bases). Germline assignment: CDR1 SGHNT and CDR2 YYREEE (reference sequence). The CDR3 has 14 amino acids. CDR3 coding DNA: TGTGCCAGCAGCTTTCTTGGGACTCAGGGGGGTATTGGTGTC. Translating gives CASSFLGTQGGIGV.

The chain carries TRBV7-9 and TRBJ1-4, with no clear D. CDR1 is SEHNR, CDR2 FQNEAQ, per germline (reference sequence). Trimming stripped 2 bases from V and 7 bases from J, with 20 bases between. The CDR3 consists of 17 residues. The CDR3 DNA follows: TGTGCCAGCAGCTTAACTTTCGTGGCCTCAGGAGGTGAAAAACTGTTTTTT. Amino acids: CASSLTFVASGGEKLFF.

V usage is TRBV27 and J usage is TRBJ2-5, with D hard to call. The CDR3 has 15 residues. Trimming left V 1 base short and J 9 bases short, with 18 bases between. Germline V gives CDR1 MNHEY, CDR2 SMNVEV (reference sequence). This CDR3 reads CASSLFGRSPDSQYF. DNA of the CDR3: TGTGCCAGCAGTTTATTCGGGCGGTCTCCCGATTCCCAGTACTTC.

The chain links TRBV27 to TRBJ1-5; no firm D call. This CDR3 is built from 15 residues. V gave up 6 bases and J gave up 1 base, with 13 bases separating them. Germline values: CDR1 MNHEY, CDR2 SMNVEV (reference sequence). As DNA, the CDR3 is TGTGCCAGCAGGGTGGCCGGCCTCAGCAATCAGCCCCAGCATTTT. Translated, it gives CASRVAGLSNQPQHF.

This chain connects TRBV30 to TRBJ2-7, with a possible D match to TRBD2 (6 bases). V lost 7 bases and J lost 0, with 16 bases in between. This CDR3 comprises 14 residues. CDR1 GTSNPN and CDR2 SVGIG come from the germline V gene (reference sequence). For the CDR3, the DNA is TGTGCCTTAACGGAACGGGGGAGCTCCTACGAGCAGTACTTC. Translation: CALTERGSSYEQYF. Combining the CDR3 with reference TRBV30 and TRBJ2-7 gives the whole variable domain SQTIHQWPATLVQPVGSPLSLECTVEGTSNPNLYWYRQAAGRGLQLLFYSVGIGQISSEVPQNLSASRPQDRQFILSSKKLLLSDSGFYLCALTERGSSYEQYFGPGTRLTVT.

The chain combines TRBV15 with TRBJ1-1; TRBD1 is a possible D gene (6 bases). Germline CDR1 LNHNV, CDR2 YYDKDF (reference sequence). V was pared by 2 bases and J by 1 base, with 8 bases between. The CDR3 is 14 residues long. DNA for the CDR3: TGTGCCACCAGCAGATGGACAGAGAACACTGAAGCTTTCTTT. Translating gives CATSRWTENTEAFF. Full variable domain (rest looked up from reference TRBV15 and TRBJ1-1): DAMVIQNPRYQVTQFGKPVTLSCSQTLNHNVMYWYQQKSSQAPKLLFHYYDKDFNNEADTPDNFQSRRPNTSFCFLDIRSPGLGDTAMYLCATSRWTENTEAFFGQGTRLTVV.

For the CDR3, the DNA is TGCGCCAGCAGCTTGGCCACAGGGGGGAAATACGAGCAGTACTTC. Translating it yields CASSLATGGKYEQYF. This chain connects TRBV5-1 to TRBJ2-7, with TRBD1 matching 8 bases. Losses at the gene ends were 0 bases for V and 4 bases for J; bases not matched to a gene: 6. The V gene's germline CDR1 is SGHRS and CDR2 YFSETQ. CDR3 length equals 15 residues.